This T cell receptor beta chain was identified in a study of blood T cell repertoires in COVID-19. At the level of the study: Acute and convalescent COVID-19 specimens originated in the United States, Italy and Spain. PBMCs, B-cell-depleted T cells, or T cells provided the cDNA or gDNA that made up the material.

In the authors' workflow: Researchers report that nucleated cell counts were estimated from reference gene primer amplification. The table came from immunoSEQ multiplex PCR; TCRdb's copy has only in-frame clones and leaves some out. That table furnishes V, J and clone size, whereas the DNA furnished D and trimming. The sample records around 160,000 clones, over 75% being singletons. Per the germline V gene, CDR1 is SGHTA and CDR2 is FQGNSA. The CDR3 length is 13 residues. The ends were cut back, 5 bases at V and 6 bases at J, with 14 bases in the middle. Material: peripheral blood. This receptor was taken from a man aged 60 to 69 with active or convalescent COVID-19. V is TRBV7-2 and J is TRBJ2-7; D might be TRBD1 (6 bases). The CDR3 sequence: CASSPTGVREQYF. CDR3 DNA sequence: TGTGCCAGCAGCCCGACAGGAGTGCGCGAGCAGTACTTC.